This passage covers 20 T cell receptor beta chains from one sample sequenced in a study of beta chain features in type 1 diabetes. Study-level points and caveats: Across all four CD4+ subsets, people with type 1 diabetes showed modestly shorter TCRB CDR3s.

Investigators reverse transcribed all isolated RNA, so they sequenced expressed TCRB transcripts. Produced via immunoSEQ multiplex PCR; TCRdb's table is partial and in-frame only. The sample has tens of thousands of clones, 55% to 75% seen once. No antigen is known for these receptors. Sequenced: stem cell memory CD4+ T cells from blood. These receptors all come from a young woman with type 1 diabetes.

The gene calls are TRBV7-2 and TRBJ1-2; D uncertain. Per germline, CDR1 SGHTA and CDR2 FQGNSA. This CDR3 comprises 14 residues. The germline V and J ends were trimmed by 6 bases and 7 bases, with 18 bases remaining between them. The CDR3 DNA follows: TGTGCCAGCAGTTTTCAAAACCTGGTGCGTGGCTACACCTTC. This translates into CASSFQNLVRGYTF. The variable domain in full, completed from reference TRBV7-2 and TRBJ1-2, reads GAGVSQSPSNKVTEKGKDVELRCDPISGHTALYWYRQSLGQGLEFLIYFQGNSAPDKSGLPSDRFSAERTGGSVSTLTIQRTQQEDSAVYLCASSFQNLVRGYTFGSGTRLTVV.

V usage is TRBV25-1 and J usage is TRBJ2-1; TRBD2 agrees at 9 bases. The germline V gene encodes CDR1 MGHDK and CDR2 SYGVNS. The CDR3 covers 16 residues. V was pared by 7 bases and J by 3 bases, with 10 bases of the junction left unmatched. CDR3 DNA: TGTGCCAGCACCTCCCAACTAGCGGGCATCTACAATGAGCAGTTCTTC. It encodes CASTSQLAGIYNEQFF.

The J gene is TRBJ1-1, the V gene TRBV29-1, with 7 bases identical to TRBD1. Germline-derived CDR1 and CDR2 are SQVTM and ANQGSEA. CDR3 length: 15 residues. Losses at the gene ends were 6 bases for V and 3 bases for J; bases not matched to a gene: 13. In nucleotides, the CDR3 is TGCAGCGTAGCCGGGACCCCAGGGGGATACACTGAAGCTTTCTTT. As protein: CSVAGTPGGYTEAFF.

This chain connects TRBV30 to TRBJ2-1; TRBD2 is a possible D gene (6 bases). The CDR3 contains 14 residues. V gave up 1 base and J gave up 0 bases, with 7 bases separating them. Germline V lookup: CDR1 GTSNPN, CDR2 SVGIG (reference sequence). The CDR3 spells CAWSAGGSYNEQFF. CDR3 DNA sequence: TGTGCCTGGAGTGCCGGGGGCTCCTACAATGAGCAGTTCTTC.

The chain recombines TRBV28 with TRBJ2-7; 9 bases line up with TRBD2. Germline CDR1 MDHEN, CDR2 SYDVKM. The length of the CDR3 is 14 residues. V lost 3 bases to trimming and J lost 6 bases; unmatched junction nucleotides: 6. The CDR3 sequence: CASSFGGRAFEQYF. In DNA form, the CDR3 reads TGTGCCAGCAGTTTTGGCGGGAGGGCCTTCGAGCAGTACTTC.

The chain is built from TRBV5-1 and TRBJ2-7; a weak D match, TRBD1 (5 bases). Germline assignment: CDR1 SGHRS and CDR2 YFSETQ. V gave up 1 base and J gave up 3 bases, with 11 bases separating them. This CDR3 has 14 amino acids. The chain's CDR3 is CASSLRTLDYEQYF. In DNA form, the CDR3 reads TGCGCCAGCAGCTTGAGGACATTGGACTACGAGCAGTACTTC.

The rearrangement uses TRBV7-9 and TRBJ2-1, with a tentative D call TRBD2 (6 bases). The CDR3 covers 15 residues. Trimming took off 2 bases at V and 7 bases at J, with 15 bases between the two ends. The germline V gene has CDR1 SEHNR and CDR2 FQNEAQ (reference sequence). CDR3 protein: CASSLRRVAGNEQFF. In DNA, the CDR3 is TGTGCCAGCAGCTTAAGGAGGGTAGCTGGAAATGAGCAGTTCTTC.

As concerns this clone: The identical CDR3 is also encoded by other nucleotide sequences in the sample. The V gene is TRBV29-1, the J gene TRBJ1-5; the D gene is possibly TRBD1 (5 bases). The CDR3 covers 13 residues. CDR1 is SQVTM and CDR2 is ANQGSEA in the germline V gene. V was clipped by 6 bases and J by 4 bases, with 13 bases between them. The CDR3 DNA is TGCAGCGTCCAAGGACAAGCTAATCAGCCCCAGCATTTT. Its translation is CSVQGQANQPQHF.

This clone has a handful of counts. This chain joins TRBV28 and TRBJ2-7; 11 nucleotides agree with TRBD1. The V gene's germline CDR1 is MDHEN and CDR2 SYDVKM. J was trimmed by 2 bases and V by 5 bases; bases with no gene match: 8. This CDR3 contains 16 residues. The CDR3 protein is CASSPSGTGGAYEQYF. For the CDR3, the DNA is TGTGCCAGCAGTCCCTCCGGGACAGGGGGGGCCTACGAGCAGTACTTC.

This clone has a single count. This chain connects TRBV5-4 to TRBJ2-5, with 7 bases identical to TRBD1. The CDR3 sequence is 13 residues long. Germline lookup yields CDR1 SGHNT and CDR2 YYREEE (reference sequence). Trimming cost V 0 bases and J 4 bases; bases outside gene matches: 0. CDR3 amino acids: CASSLGQGETQYF. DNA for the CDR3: TGTGCCAGCAGCTTGGGACAGGGAGAGACCCAGTACTTC.

In DNA, the CDR3 is TGTGCCAGCAGCCAAGTGGTTACCAGGGTTGAAAAACTGTTTTTT. It encodes CASSQVVTRVEKLFF. The chain links TRBV14 to TRBJ1-4, with D possibly TRBD1 on 5 matching bases. The CDR3 length is 15 residues. Germline values: CDR1 SGHDN, CDR2 FVKESK. V lost 1 base, J lost 7 bases, and 13 bases lay in between.

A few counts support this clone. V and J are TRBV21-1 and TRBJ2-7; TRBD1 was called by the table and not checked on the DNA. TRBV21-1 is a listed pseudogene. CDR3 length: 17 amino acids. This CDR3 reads CASSKSPFRDTLHEQYF. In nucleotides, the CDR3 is TGTGCCAGCAGCAAAAGCCCGTTCCGGGACACTCTACACGAGCAGTACTTC.

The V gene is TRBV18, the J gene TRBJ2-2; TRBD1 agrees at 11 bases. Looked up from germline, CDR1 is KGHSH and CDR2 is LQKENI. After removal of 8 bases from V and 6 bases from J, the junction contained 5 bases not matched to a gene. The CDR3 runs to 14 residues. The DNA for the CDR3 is TGTGCCAGCCCAGGACAGGGGGCCGCCGGGGAGCTGTTTTTT. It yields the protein CASPGQGAAGELFF.

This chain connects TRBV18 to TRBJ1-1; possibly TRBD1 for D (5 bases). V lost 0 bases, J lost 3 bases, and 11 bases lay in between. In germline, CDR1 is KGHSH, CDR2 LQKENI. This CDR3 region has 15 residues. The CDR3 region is CASSPPRGQDTEAFF. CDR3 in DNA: TGTGCCAGCTCACCACCGCGGGGCCAAGACACTGAAGCTTTCTTT.

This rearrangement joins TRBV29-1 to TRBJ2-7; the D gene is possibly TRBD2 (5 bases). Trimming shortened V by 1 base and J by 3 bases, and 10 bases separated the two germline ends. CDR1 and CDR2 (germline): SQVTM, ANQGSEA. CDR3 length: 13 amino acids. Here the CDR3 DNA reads TGCAGCGTTGAAGCGGACTTAGACTACGAGCAGTACTTC. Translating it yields CSVEADLDYEQYF.

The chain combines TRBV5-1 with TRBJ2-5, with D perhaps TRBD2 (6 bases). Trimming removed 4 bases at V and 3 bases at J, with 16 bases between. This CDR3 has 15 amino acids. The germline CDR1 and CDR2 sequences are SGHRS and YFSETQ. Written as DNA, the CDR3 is TGCGCCAGCAGCCTTGTGGGGGGTGGCGAAGAGACCCAGTACTTC. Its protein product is CASSLVGGGEETQYF.

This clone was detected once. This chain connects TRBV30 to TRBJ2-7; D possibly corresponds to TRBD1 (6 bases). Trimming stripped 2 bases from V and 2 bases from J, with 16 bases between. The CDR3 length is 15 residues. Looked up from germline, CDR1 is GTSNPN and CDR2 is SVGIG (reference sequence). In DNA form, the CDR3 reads TGTGCCTGGAGTAAAGGGGGTGTCGGAGCCTACGAGCAGTACTTC. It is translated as CAWSKGGVGAYEQYF. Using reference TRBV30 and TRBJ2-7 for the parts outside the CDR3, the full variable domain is SQTIHQWPATLVQPVGSPLSLECTVEGTSNPNLYWYRQAAGRGLQLLFYSVGIGQISSEVPQNLSASRPQDRQFILSSKKLLLSDSGFYLCAWSKGGVGAYEQYFGPGTRLTVT.

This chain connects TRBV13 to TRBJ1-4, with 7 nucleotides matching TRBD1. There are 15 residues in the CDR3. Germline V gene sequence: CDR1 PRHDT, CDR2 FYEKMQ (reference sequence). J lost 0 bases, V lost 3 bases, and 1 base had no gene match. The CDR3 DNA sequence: TGTGCCAGCAGCTTGGGGACAGCAACTAATGAAAAACTGTTTTTT. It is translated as CASSLGTATNEKLFF. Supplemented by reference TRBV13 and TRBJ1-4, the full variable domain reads AAGVIQSPRHLIKEKRETATLKCYPIPRHDTVYWYQQGPGQDPQFLISFYEKMQSDKGSIPDRFSAQQFSDYHSELNMSSLELGDSALYFCASSLGTATNEKLFFGSGTQLSVL.

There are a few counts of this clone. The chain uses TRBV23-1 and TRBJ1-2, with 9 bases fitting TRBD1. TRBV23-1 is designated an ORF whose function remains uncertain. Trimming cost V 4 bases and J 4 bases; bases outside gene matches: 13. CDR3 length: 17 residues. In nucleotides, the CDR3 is TGCGCCAGCAGTCGCATAGCCGGGACAGGGACATTCTATGGCTACACCTTC. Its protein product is CASSRIAGTGTFYGYTF.

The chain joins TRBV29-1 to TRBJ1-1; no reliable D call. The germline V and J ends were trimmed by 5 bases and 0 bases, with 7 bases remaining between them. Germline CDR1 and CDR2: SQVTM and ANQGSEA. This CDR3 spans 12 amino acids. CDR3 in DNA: TGCAGCGTTCAGCGACTGAACACTGAAGCTTTCTTT. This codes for CSVQRLNTEAFF. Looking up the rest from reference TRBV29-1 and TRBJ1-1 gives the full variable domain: SAVISQKPSRDICQRGTSLTIQCQVDSQVTMMFWYRQQPGQSLTLIATANQGSEATYESGFVIDKFPISRPNLTFSTLTVSNMSPEDSSIYLCSVQRLNTEAFFGQGTRLTVV.